One sample yielded the 8 T cell receptor beta chains listed below, sequenced in a study of shared clonotypes between healthy human individuals. Sequencing was performed with immunoSEQ multiplex PCR; in TCRdb, only in-frame clones are kept and a portion is missing. The sample lists roughly 1,500,000 clones, 98% occurring once. Sequenced input: naive CD4+ T cells sorted from blood. Described subset: CD45RA+ positively selected. The receptors shown here come from a young man in good health.

The CDR3 nucleotides are TGTGCCAGCAGAGAGACTAGCGGGAGATCAGATACGCAGTATTTT. Its protein product is CASRETSGRSDTQYF. The chain carries TRBV2 and TRBJ2-3; 12 nucleotides match TRBD2. The germline V gene encodes CDR1 SNHLY and CDR2 FYNNEI. The CDR3 runs to 15 residues. V trimming: 6 bases; J trimming: 4 bases; junction bases outside the gene matches: 5.

This chain uses TRBV6-5 with TRBJ2-1, with 7 bases lining up with TRBD1. V gave up 2 bases and J gave up 6 bases; unmatched junction bases: 7. CDR1 and CDR2 (germline): MNHEY, SVGAGI. The CDR3 covers 15 residues. CDR3: CASSYTGTVSNEQFF. The CDR3 nucleotides are TGTGCCAGCAGTTACACCGGGACAGTTAGCAATGAGCAGTTCTTC.

V gene TRBV4-2 combines with J gene TRBJ1-4, with 8 bases that match TRBD1. Germline CDR1 reads LGHNA; CDR2 reads YNFKEQ. The CDR3 length is 14 residues. With V trimmed by 4 bases and J by 8 bases, 6 bases remained unmatched. The CDR3 is CASSPQGALEKLFF. The CDR3 nucleotides are TGTGCCAGCAGCCCCCAGGGGGCTCTCGAAAAACTGTTTTTT.

V and J are TRBV7-8 and TRBJ2-7; D is perhaps TRBD2 (6 bases). The CDR3 has 17 amino acids. Trimming took 5 bases from V and 7 from J, leaving 27 bases between them. The germline V gene has CDR1 SGHVS and CDR2 FQNEAQ. The CDR3 reads CASSTFLGPEGIREQYF. The CDR3 DNA reads as TGTGCCAGCAGCACCTTCCTTGGACCGGAGGGTATCAGGGAGCAGTACTTC.

The genes are TRBV5-1 and TRBJ2-5; TRBD2 matches at 7 bases. The CDR3 is 16 amino acids. The germline V gene has CDR1 SGHRS and CDR2 YFSETQ. The ends lost 4 bases at V and 1 base at J; junction bases unmatched: 10. The CDR3 loop reads CASSGEGILPQETQYF. CDR3 nucleotides: TGCGCCAGCAGCGGGGAGGGGATCCTTCCCCAAGAGACCCAGTACTTC.

In DNA form, the CDR3 reads TGTGCCAGCAGCTACGGGGGGGTGGCCTACGAGCAGTACTTC. Amino acids: CASSYGGVAYEQYF. The rearrangement links TRBV7-6 to TRBJ2-7; 8 bases match TRBD2. CDR3 length: 14 amino acids. After removal of 4 bases from V and 2 bases from J, the junction contained 4 bases not matched to a gene. CDR1 is SGHVS and CDR2 is FNYEAQ in the germline V gene.

The chain joins TRBV7-2 to TRBJ2-1, with D possibly TRBD1 on 5 matching bases. The ends were cut back, 1 base at V and 0 bases at J, with 10 bases in the middle. CDR3 length: 16 residues. Germline CDR1 SGHTA, CDR2 FQGNSA. This CDR3 reads CASSLGGASSYNEQFF. The CDR3 DNA reads TGTGCCAGCAGCTTAGGTGGGGCAAGCTCCTACAATGAGCAGTTCTTC.

V usage is TRBV5-1 and J usage is TRBJ2-1; TRBD1 agrees at 8 bases. CDR1 and CDR2 from the germline V gene are SGHRS and YFSETQ. V dropped 4 bases and J dropped 8; count of bases not matched to a gene: 8. The CDR3 length is 14 residues. As DNA, the CDR3 is TGCGCCAGCAGCCTATCCTTGGGACAGGATGAGCAGTTCTTC. It yields the protein CASSLSLGQDEQFF. The variable domain in full, completed from reference TRBV5-1 and TRBJ2-1, reads KAGVTQTPRYLIKTRGQQVTLSCSPISGHRSVSWYQQTPGQGLQFLFEYFSETQRNKGNFPGRFSGRQFSNSRSEMNVSTLELGDSALYLCASSLSLGQDEQFFGPGTRLTVL.